This TCR beta chain was sequenced for a study of CD8 T cells in Susac syndrome. Concerning this clonotype: Its antigen is unidentified.

When the RNA was reverse transcribed, random hexamers were used with an input of about 0.5 to 1 ug. Amplification of TCR beta CDR3 used immunoSEQ multiplex PCR across 54 Vbeta and 13 Jbeta. MiXCR was run by TCRdb on the immunoSEQ multiplex PCR reads, yielding one entry per CDR3 protein. The sample holds some 120,000 distinct CDR3 sequences, 85% to 95% seen once. Study-wide results and caveats: The study acknowledged a relatively small number of individuals in its TCR sequencing and HLA analysis.

The authors carried out high-throughput sequencing of TCR beta. They applied it to CD8+ and CD4+ T cells obtained from blood. TEMRA cells were enriched by FACS, and CD4+ and CD8+ T cells were negatively isolated. The CDR3 sequence is 15 residues long. J gave up 6 bases and V 6 bases, and 8 bases lay outside the gene matches. The sequencing sample was made of CD8+ T cells from PBMCs. This TCR derives from a human donor with multiple sclerosis. The chain carries TRBV12-3 or TRBV12-4 and TRBJ2-1; 10 bases agree with TRBD2. This CDR3 is CASSPSGGAGNEQFF. Written as DNA, the CDR3 is TGTGCCAGCAGCCCGAGCGGGGGGGCAGGCAATGAGCAGTTCTTC.